This T cell receptor beta chain originates from a study of vaccination effects on CD4 cells after COVID-19. In germline, CDR1 is SGHDT, CDR2 YYEEEE. V was pared by 0 bases and J by 6 bases, with 1 base of the junction left unmatched. This CDR3 has 15 amino acids. Overall study findings and caveats: Cross-reaction with common cold coronaviruses was seen in only 1 of 255 vaccine-induced clones from healthy vaccinees.

Expansion with viral peptide pools was applied to antigen-specific CD4+ T cells by the ViraFEST assay prior to sequencing. Cells that had been cultured for 10 days were the source of isolated CD4+ T cells. Each participant received a vaccine that was either BNT162b2 or mRNA-1273, given as two doses. With approximately 9.6 ug/ml peptides and 10 IU/ml IL-2, a few million PBMC per well were cultured. Cultures received IL-2 medium that replaced half the medium on days 3 and 7. Sequencing used immunoSEQ multiplex PCR; TCRdb keeps in-frame clones, though not all of them. The sample lists 30,000 to 35,000 clones, approximately 78% occurring once. Details on this clone: The antigen is unknown.

Sample: CD4+ T cells from PBMCs cultured with HCoV-NL63 spike peptides, taken after COVID-19 vaccination. This TCR was recovered from a human donor who received a COVID-19 vaccine. Some clones in this sample may be carry-over from other donors' samples. J is TRBJ2-2 and V is TRBV5-6, with 11 bases identical to TRBD1. The CDR3: CASSLVGQGAGELFF. The CDR3 nucleotides read TGTGCCAGCAGCTTGGTGGGACAGGGGGCCGGGGAGCTGTTTTTT. Looking up the rest from reference TRBV5-6 and TRBJ2-2 gives the full variable domain: DAGVTQSPTHLIKTRGQQVTLRCSPKSGHDTVSWYQQALGQGPQFIFQYYEEEERQRGNFPDRFSGHQFPNYSSELNVNALLLGDSALYLCASSLVGQGAGELFFGEGSRLTVL.